The T cell receptor beta chain under discussion was sequenced for a study of T cells after yellow fever vaccination. UMIs and a universal primer site were added when TCR cDNA was made by 5'RACE template switching. TCRdb fed the 5' RACE reads into MiXCR, producing one record per CDR3 protein. The profile shows 20,000 to 30,000 distinct CDR3 sequences, 4.5% of them singletons. V gave up 3 bases and J gave up 3 bases, with 5 bases separating them. The CDR3 is 13 amino acids. The germline gives CDR1 MRHNA, CDR2 SNTAGT. This clonotype was recorded many times. V usage is TRBV6-4 and J usage is TRBJ2-2; a weak D match, TRBD2 (5 bases). This receptor was taken from a man in his late teens or twenties who received the YFV17D yellow fever vaccine. The source was PBMCs, either bulk or a sorted T-cell subset (CD4+, CD8+, memory, or dextramer-sorted; not recorded which), collected on the day of the yellow fever booster vaccination. DNA for the CDR3: TGTGCCAGCAGTGAAGCGGACACCGGGGAGCTGTTTTTT. This encodes CASSEADTGELFF.